This T cell receptor (beta chain) was captured in a study of blood T cell repertoires in COVID-19. Study summary: Collection of acute and convalescent COVID-19 samples took place in the United States, Italy and Spain. The analysed material was cDNA or gDNA that came from T cells, B-cell-depleted T cells, or PBMCs.

V gave up 4 bases and J gave up 3 bases, with 12 bases separating them. This CDR3 spans 14 amino acids. Germline lookup yields CDR1 SEHNR and CDR2 FQNEAQ (reference sequence). In the source study's methods: Estimates of nucleated cell counts were drawn from the amplification of reference gene primers. Profiled with immunoSEQ multiplex PCR; TCRdb holds only in-frame clones, not every one. D and trimming were read from the DNA, whereas the V and J calls and clone size are those reported in that table. The sample comprises approximately 220,000 clones, 84% of which are singletons, and 5.1% rests with the top ten.

This rearrangement joins TRBV7-9 to TRBJ1-2; a weak D match, TRBD1 (5 bases). This clonotype originated in a woman aged 55-69 years who had recovered from COVID-19. The sample was peripheral blood. For the CDR3, the DNA is TGTGCCAGCAGCTCCTTAAAGGGGTACTATGGCTACACCTTC. Its protein is CASSSLKGYYGYTF.